The rows below give T cell receptor beta chains drawn from one sample of a study of T cells in Graves' hyperthyroidism and ophthalmopathy. MiXCR, applied by TCRdb to the multiplex PCR reads, yields one record per CDR3 protein. The data hold 700,000 to 850,000 distinct CDR3 sequences, with 30% to 40% observed a single time. The material sequenced was blood. Source of these receptors: a woman aged 40 to 50 with Graves' hyperthyroidism. Each CDR3 is given with its conserved first and last residue. A D gene is named only where the DNA matches it firmly. Expanded clones get a size class; other rows say once, few or many, or leave the size out.

D,V,length,J,size,DNA,CDR3
.,TRBV7-2,13,TRBJ2-7,.,TGTGCCAGCTCTGGACAGTTTCCCTACGAGCAGTACTTC,CASSGQFPYEQYF
.,TRBV12-3/TRBV12-4,14,TRBJ1-1,.,TGTGCCAGCAGGTACCTTGGGGGTAACACTGAAGCTTTCTTT,CASRYLGGNTEAFF
.,TRBV7-3,15,TRBJ2-2,.,TGTGCCAGCAGCTTACCTCAGGGGTCCACCGGGGGGCTGTTTTTT,CASSLPQGSTGGLFF
.,TRBV5-5,16,TRBJ1-5,.,TGCGCCAGCAGCCAAGATCGGGACTATGAATGGCAGCCCCAGCATTTT,CASSQDRDYEWQPQHF
.,TRBV7-2,15,TRBJ2-3,once,TGTGCCAGCAGTCCCTTAGGGGAGGACACAGATACGCAGTATTTT,CASSPLGEDTDTQYF
.,TRBV7-9,12,TRBJ2-7,many,TGTGCCAGCAGCTTAGTTCCCCACGAGCAGTACTTC,CASSLVPHEQYF
TRBD1,TRBV6-6,14,TRBJ1-6,.,TGTGCCAGCAGCACACAGGGGTCGAGGTCACCCCTCCACTTT,CASSTQGSRSPLHF
TRBD1,TRBV20-1,14,TRBJ1-1,.,TGCAGTGCCCCCAGGGGGGGGGCGCACACTGAAGCTTTCTTT,CSAPRGGAHTEAFF
.,TRBV5-1,15,TRBJ2-7,many,TGCGCCAGCAGACCCGACTCGGCAGGCATCCTCGAGCAGTACTTC,CASRPDSAGILEQYF
.,TRBV29-1,15,TRBJ2-6,many,TGCAGCGTTCCTCATACAGGGTCTGGGGCCAACGTCCTGACTTTC,CSVPHTGSGANVLTF
.,TRBV7-9,11,TRBJ1-1,many,TGTGCCATCATTTTACCCACTGAAGCTTTCTTT,CAIILPTEAFF
.,TRBV10-3,15,TRBJ1-1,.,TGTGCCACGGGGCCTACTCGAGAGGGGAACACTGAAGCTTTCTTT,CATGPTREGNTEAFF
.,TRBV28,14,TRBJ2-7,.,TGTGCCAGCAGTTTCCCCCAGGTCTCCTACGAGCAGTACTTC,CASSFPQVSYEQYF
.,TRBV2,12,TRBJ1-1,many,TGTGCCAGCAGTGAGGAAAACACTGAAGCTTTCTTT,CASSEENTEAFF
TRBD2,TRBV7-2,19,TRBJ2-7,.,TGTGCCAGCAGCTTCCATTGGGGGACTAGCGGGAGGGCCTGGTTAGAGCAGTACTTC,CASSFHWGTSGRAWLEQYF
TRBD1,TRBV19,15,TRBJ1-4,few,TGTGCCAGTAGTCCTTTGACAGGGTATGGTGAAAAACTGTTTTTT,CASSPLTGYGEKLFF
TRBD1,TRBV10-3,14,TRBJ1-2,.,TGTGCCATCAGAGGGACAGGAGCTAACTATGGCTACACCTTC,CAIRGTGANYGYTF
.,TRBV11-2,15,TRBJ2-2,.,TGTGCCAGCAGCTTAGGGACTCTAAACACCGGGGAGCTGTTTTTT,CASSLGTLNTGELFF
TRBD1,TRBV10-2,17,TRBJ2-6,.,TGCGCCAGCAGGTCCTCAGGGGGCGCCGCTGGGGCCAACGTCCTGACTTTC,CASRSSGGAAGANVLTF
.,TRBV24-1,16,TRBJ2-6,few,TGTGCCACCAGTTGGACGGGACTCTCTGGGGCCAACGTCCTGACTTTC,CATSWTGLSGANVLTF
.,TRBV19,15,TRBJ1-1,.,TGTGCCAGCCAGCCGACTGGGACCTTTAACACTGAAGCTTTCTTT,CASQPTGTFNTEAFF
TRBD1,TRBV28,12,TRBJ2-7,few,TGTGCCAGCAGTTTCGGACAGGGAAGGGAGTACTTC,CASSFGQGREYF
.,TRBV20-1,13,TRBJ1-1,many,TGCAGTGCTCGGGACCGAATGAGCACTGAAGCTTTCTTT,CSARDRMSTEAFF
TRBD2,TRBV10-3,15,TRBJ2-7,once,TGTGCCAGCTGCTCGAGGCGGGAGTTCTTCTACGAGCAGTACTTC,CASCSRREFFYEQYF
.,TRBV7-9,12,TRBJ1-2,.,TGTGCCAGCAAAAAGCGGTTGTGGTTGGCGGTTTTC,CASKKRLWLAVF
TRBD2,TRBV6-5,15,TRBJ2-3,.,TGTGCCAGCAGTTCTAGCGGCCTGGTAGGAGATACGCAGTATTTT,CASSSSGLVGDTQYF
.,TRBV10-3,14,TRBJ2-7,.,TGTGCCATCAGTTACTTTGGACGGCAGGTGGGGCAGTACTTC,CAISYFGRQVGQYF
.,TRBV6-2/TRBV6-3,14,TRBJ1-5,.,TGTGCCAGCCGGCGATCAGGTAGCAATCAGCCCCAGCATTTT,CASRRSGSNQPQHF
TRBD1,TRBV6-1,14,TRBJ1-1,.,TGTGCCAGCAGTGCTGACAGGGTGATTTCTGAAGCTTTCTTT,CASSADRVISEAFF
TRBD2,TRBV7-2,15,TRBJ2-5,.,TGCGCCAGCAGCCAGCGACTAGCGGGGTTGGAGACCCAGTACTTC,CASSQRLAGLETQYF
TRBD1,TRBV29-1,13,TRBJ2-2,.,TGCAGCGCCGACAGGGACCGCACCGGGGAGCTGTTTTTT,CSADRDRTGELFF
.,TRBV12-3/TRBV12-4,12,TRBJ1-1,.,TGTGCCAGCAGTTTCGCCCACACTGAAGCTTTCTTT,CASSFAHTEAFF
TRBD1,TRBV7-2,14,TRBJ2-7,many,TGTGCCAGCAGCGCAGACAGGGGCTCCTACGAGCAGTACTTC,CASSADRGSYEQYF
.,TRBV19,16,TRBJ2-7,.,TGTGCCAGTAGTAAGGGGTCGTTAGGGACAACCTACGAGCAGTACTTC,CASSKGSLGTTYEQYF
.,TRBV24-1,16,TRBJ1-2,many,TGTGCCACCAGTGACGAGACAGTAAGGGGCTTCTATGGCTACACCTTC,CATSDETVRGFYGYTF
.,TRBV15,12,TRBJ1-2,many,TGTGCCACCAGCAGAGTGGGACGCGGCTACACCTTC,CATSRVGRGYTF
TRBD2,TRBV13,16,TRBJ2-7,few,TGTGCCAGCAGCTCCGGTTCTAGCGGGGCCCGCTACGAGCAGTACTTC,CASSSGSSGARYEQYF
.,TRBV11-2,14,TRBJ1-5,few,TGTGCCAGCAGCTTATTTGGCACCTATCAGCCCCAGCATTTT,CASSLFGTYQPQHF
.,TRBV5-8,18,TRBJ1-1,few,TGTGCCAGCAGCACAGACCCGACGCCCCGCCCGGGGGACACTGAAGCTTTCTTT,CASSTDPTPRPGDTEAFF
.,TRBV7-6,14,TRBJ1-1,many,TGTGCCAGCAGCCCCGGCCACCTAAACACTGAAGCTTTCTTT,CASSPGHLNTEAFF
.,TRBV6-5,16,TRBJ1-1,.,TGTGCCAGCAGTTCTCCCCTTTTGGGCATAAGCACTGAAGCTTTCTTT,CASSSPLLGISTEAFF
.,TRBV12-3/TRBV12-4,13,TRBJ2-5,.,TGTGCCAGCAGTTTCTCCGGGCCCAAGAGGGGTTACTTC,CASSFSGPKRGYF
.,TRBV5-1,15,TRBJ2-7,few,TGCGCCAGCAGCACCGGGACAACGCTCTCCTACGAGCAGTACTTC,CASSTGTTLSYEQYF
.,TRBV10-3,13,TRBJ2-6,.,TGTGCCAGCAGGGGGGGACCCCAATACGTCCTGACTTTC,CASRGGPQYVLTF
.,TRBV19,14,TRBJ1-6,.,TGTGCCAGTAACCTCAGGGCAGGGAGTTCACCCCTCCACTTT,CASNLRAGSSPLHF
.,TRBV9,15,TRBJ1-6,many,TGTGCCAGCAGCTCTAGGGGCCTTGTAAATTCACCCCTCCACTTT,CASSSRGLVNSPLHF
TRBD1,TRBV12-3/TRBV12-4,16,TRBJ1-6,.,TGTGCCAGCAGACGAACAGGGGGCTCCTATAATTCACCCCTCCACTTT,CASRRTGGSYNSPLHF
TRBD2,TRBV7-2,14,TRBJ2-2,.,TGTGCCAGCAGCCCTAGCGGGAGTGCCGGGGAGCTGTTTTTT,CASSPSGSAGELFF
TRBD1,TRBV7-2,15,TRBJ2-7,.,TGTGCCAGCAGCTTATCAGACGGCAGGGGGCGCGAGCAGTACTTC,CASSLSDGRGREQYF
TRBD1,TRBV7-9,14,TRBJ1-1,few,TGTGCCAGCAGCCAAGGGACAGGGGTCACTGAAGCTTTCTTT,CASSQGTGVTEAFF
TRBD1,TRBV20-1,16,TRBJ2-7,.,TGCAGTGCTCGAACAGATGCCGGGACAGGGCCCTACGAGCAGTACTTC,CSARTDAGTGPYEQYF
TRBD1,TRBV4-3,14,TRBJ1-4,many,TGCGCCAGCAGCCAGGGACAGGGTAGTGAAAAACTGTTTTTT,CASSQGQGSEKLFF
TRBD1,TRBV29-1,12,TRBJ1-1,.,TGCAGCTTCGGGACAGGGAAACCTGAAGCTTTCTTT,CSFGTGKPEAFF
.,TRBV5-2,14,TRBJ1-3,.,TGTGCCAGCAACCCGACGGGGGCTGGAAACACCATATATTTT,CASNPTGAGNTIYF
.,TRBV6-5,13,TRBJ1-2,.,TGTGCCACTCACGGGGACCCTAACTATGGCTACACCTTC,CATHGDPNYGYTF
.,TRBV30,13,TRBJ2-5,.,TGTGCCTGGAGTGTAGGTGTGGGAGAGACCCAGTACTTC,CAWSVGVGETQYF
TRBD1,TRBV6-5,14,TRBJ1-2,.,TGTGCCAGCAGTTACCGACAGGGGTCCTATGGCTTCACCTTC,CASSYRQGSYGFTF
.,TRBV30,12,TRBJ1-4,.,TGTGCCTGGAGTATCTCTACGGAAAAACTGTTTTTT,CAWSISTEKLFF
TRBD1,TRBV7-9,14,TRBJ2-2,many,TGTGCCAGCAGCCGCCAGGGGGTCACCGGGGAGCTGTTTTTT,CASSRQGVTGELFF
TRBD1,TRBV5-1,13,TRBJ1-1,many,TGCGCCAGCAGCCCGGGACAGTTCACTGAAGCTTTCTTT,CASSPGQFTEAFF